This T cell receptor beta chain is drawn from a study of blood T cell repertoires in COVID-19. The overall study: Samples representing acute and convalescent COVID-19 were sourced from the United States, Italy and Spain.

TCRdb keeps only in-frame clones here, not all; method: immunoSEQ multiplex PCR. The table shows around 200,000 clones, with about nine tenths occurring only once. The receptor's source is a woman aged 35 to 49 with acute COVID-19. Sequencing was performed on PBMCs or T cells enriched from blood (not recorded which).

The CDR3 protein is CASSSSGDYTDTQYF. The CDR3 coding sequence is TGTGCCAGCAGTTCTAGCGGGGACTACACAGATACGCAGTATTTT. This chain uses TRBV11-2 with TRBJ2-3; 9 bases agree with TRBD2. CDR3 length equals 15 residues. The V segment lost 6 bases and the J segment 2 bases; nucleotides outside the gene matches: 6. The V gene's germline CDR1 is SGHAT and CDR2 FQNNGV.